This is a list of T cell receptor beta chains from one sample in a study of T cell responses to AZD1222 COVID-19 vaccine. Here immunoSEQ multiplex PCR was the method, and the copy in TCRdb shows in-frame clones only, minus some. The sample contains approximately 100,000 clones, approximately 90% of which appear only once. The specimen comprised peripheral blood, sampled on day 0 of AZD1222 vaccination. The receptors here all came from an adult in good health. Each CDR3 is given with its conserved first and last residue. The D gene is left open where the match is weak.

V gene	J gene	D gene	CDR3 protein	CDR3 DNA
TRBV6-5	TRBJ2-7	TRBD1	CASRKPGTGTYEQYF	TGTGCCAGCAGGAAACCCGGGACAGGTACTTACGAGCAGTACTTC
TRBV11-1	TRBJ1-1	.	CASSRGQINTEAFF	TGTGCCAGCAGCCGAGGACAGATAAACACTGAAGCTTTCTTT
TRBV6-2/TRBV6-3	TRBJ1-5	.	CASSEAGGNQPQHF	TGTGCCAGCAGCGAGGCAGGCGGCAATCAGCCCCAGCATTTT
TRBV27	TRBJ2-7	.	CASSLGGIEYEQYF	TGTGCCAGCAGTTTAGGGGGGATTGAGTACGAGCAGTACTTC
TRBV14	TRBJ1-5	.	CASSQGGWQEPQHF	TGTGCCAGCAGCCAAGGAGGATGGCAGGAGCCCCAGCATTTT
TRBV20-1	TRBJ1-2	.	CSALDNYGYTF	TGCAGTGCCTTGGATAACTATGGCTACACCTTC
TRBV7-9	TRBJ2-1	.	CASSLLPRYNEQFF	TGTGCCAGCAGCTTACTGCCCAGGTACAATGAGCAGTTCTTC
TRBV28	TRBJ1-4	TRBD1	CASSLSGQGREKLFF	TGTGCCAGCAGTTTATCGGGACAGGGGAGGGAAAAACTGTTTTTT
TRBV20-1	TRBJ1-1	.	CGQVINTEAFF	TGCGGCCAGGTGATAAACACTGAAGCTTTCTTT
TRBV6-1	TRBJ2-7	.	CASSDLGTPKPYEQYF	TGTGCCAGCAGTGATCTTGGGACCCCCAAGCCCTACGAGCAGTACTTC
TRBV5-1	TRBJ2-7	.	CASSLENSYEQYF	TGCGCCAGCAGCTTGGAGAACTCCTACGAGCAGTACTTC
TRBV10-1	TRBJ1-2	.	CASSEQSGYVRYGYTF	TGCGCCAGCAGTGAACAGTCAGGGTATGTCCGATATGGCTACACCTTC
TRBV27	TRBJ1-1	.	CASSRPGQSNTEAFF	TGTGCCAGCAGTCGTCCCGGACAGTCGAACACTGAAGCTTTCTTT
TRBV14	TRBJ1-3	.	CASSLRGQGSGNTIYF	TGTGCCAGCAGCCTCCGGGGTCAGGGCTCTGGAAACACCATATATTTT
TRBV27	TRBJ2-5	TRBD1	CASSSTPPGQGQTLKETQYF	TGTGCCAGCAGTTCCACTCCTCCGGGACAGGGCCAAACGTTGAAAGAGACCCAGTACTTC
TRBV2	TRBJ2-7	TRBD1	CASSDRDRSTKQYF	TGTGCCAGCAGTGATAGGGACAGAAGTACGAAGCAGTACTTC
TRBV5-1	TRBJ1-4	.	CASSVGQIFGEKLFF	TGCGCCAGCAGCGTGGGGCAGATTTTCGGTGAAAAACTGTTTTTT
TRBV7-9	TRBJ2-7	.	CASSPTGTLSYEQYF	TGTGCCAGCAGTCCTACCGGGACATTGTCCTACGAGCAGTACTTC
TRBV4-3	TRBJ1-2	.	CASSQGTYGYTF	TGCGCCAGCAGCCAGGGAACTTACGGCTACACCTTC
TRBV7-2	TRBJ2-7	.	CASSLWLGSYEQYF	TGTGCCAGCAGCTTATGGCTAGGATCCTACGAGCAGTACTTC
TRBV4-1	TRBJ1-5	TRBD1	CASSLLQGAGNQPQHF	TGCGCCAGCAGCCTTTTACAGGGGGCGGGCAATCAGCCCCAGCATTTT
TRBV19	TRBJ1-6	.	CASSIASYNSPLHF	TGTGCCAGTAGTATTGCGTCCTATAATTCACCCCTCCACTTT
TRBV5-8	TRBJ1-6	.	CASSFRGEVGTSPLHF	TGTGCCAGCAGCTTCAGGGGAGAGGTCGGGACTTCACCCCTCCACTTT
TRBV4-2	TRBJ2-7	TRBD1	CASSQDTGQSYEQYF	TGTGCCAGCAGCCAAGATACGGGACAGAGCTACGAGCAGTACTTC
TRBV14	TRBJ2-3	TRBD1	CASSQPSTGLTEDTQYF	TGTGCCAGCAGCCAACCTTCGACAGGGTTAACGGAGGATACGCAGTATTTT
TRBV9	TRBJ2-1	TRBD2	CASSVATSGAEQFF	TGTGCCAGCAGCGTAGCGACTAGCGGAGCTGAGCAGTTCTTC
TRBV24-1	TRBJ1-4	TRBD1	CATSDPAGGRKLFF	TGTGCCACCAGTGATCCCGCAGGGGGGAGAAAACTGTTTTTT